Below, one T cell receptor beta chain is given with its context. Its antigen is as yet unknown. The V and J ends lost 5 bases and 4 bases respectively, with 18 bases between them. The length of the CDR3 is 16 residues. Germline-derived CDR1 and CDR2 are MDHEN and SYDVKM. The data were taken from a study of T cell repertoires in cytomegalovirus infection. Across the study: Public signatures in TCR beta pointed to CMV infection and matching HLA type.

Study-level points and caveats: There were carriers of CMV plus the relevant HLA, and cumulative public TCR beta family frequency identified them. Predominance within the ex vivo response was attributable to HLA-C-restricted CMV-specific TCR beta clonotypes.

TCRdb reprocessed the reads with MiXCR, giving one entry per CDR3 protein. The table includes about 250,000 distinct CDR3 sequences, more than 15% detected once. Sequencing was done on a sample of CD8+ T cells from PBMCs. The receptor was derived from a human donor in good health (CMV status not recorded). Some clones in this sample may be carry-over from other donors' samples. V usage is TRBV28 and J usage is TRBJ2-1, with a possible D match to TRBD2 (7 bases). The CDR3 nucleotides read TGTGCCAGCAGTCTAGGGGGGGGCCACGCGTACAATGAGCAGTTCTTC. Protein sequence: CASSLGGGHAYNEQFF.